This T cell receptor (beta chain) was recorded in a study of blood T cell repertoires in COVID-19. Whole-study context: There were acute and convalescent COVID-19 samples, and they came from the United States, Italy and Spain. PBMCs, B-cell-depleted T cells, or T cells were the source of the cDNA or gDNA that made up the material.

In the original processing: Scientists estimated how many nucleated cells there were by amplifying reference gene primers. The method was immunoSEQ multiplex PCR; TCRdb's version includes in-frame clones alone and lacks a portion of them. The V and J calls and the clone size are those of that table, but D and trimming were determined from the DNA. The sample lists around 250,000 clones, 88% seen once, with 0.7% in the top ten. V was trimmed by 6 bases and J by 4 bases, leaving 12 bases between them. Germline values: CDR1 MNHEY, CDR2 SVGAGI. The CDR3 is 13 amino acids. The sequence derives from a human donor in a cohort sampled during active COVID-19. Source material: peripheral blood. The chain carries TRBV6-5 and TRBJ1-2; possible D gene TRBD1, 5 bases. The CDR3 here is CASRRDSVYGYTF. The CDR3 DNA follows: TGTGCCAGCAGACGCGACAGCGTCTATGGCTACACCTTC.